Listed here are 25 T cell receptor beta chains from one sample, sequenced in a study of T-cell memory formation after mild COVID-19 (dated by TCRdb to 2020 to 2023). Libraries were built with 5' RACE. For sequencing, an Illumina NovaSeq 6000 was employed. The public sequencing data were trimmed at Q25 with fastp and processed into clonotypes with MiXCR by TCRdb, which kept only in-frame beta chains. Each entry is one CDR3 protein sequence, shown with its most common DNA and genes. Within this sample are 150,000 to 200,000 distinct CDR3 sequences, with 9.5% to 13% of them counted one time only. The leading ten clones occupy roughly 3.8% of the sample. The sample was PBMCs or a T cell subset sorted from them (not recorded which). The origin of the receptors is a man aged 18-30 years who had mild COVID-19 (a few samples of this study predate the infection). The sample titles of this study are shuffled in the database, so cell type and time point are left out; the donor was told from shared clones.

V is TRBV9 and J is TRBJ2-3, with 10 bases fitting TRBD2. V was clipped by 0 bases and J by 0 bases; unmatched bases: 7. CDR1 is SGDLS, CDR2 YYNGEE, per germline. The CDR3 totals 18 residues. CDR3 in DNA: TGTGCCAGCAGCGTAGAGATTAGCGGGGGGCGGAGCACAGATACGCAGTATTTT. The encoded protein is CASSVEISGGRSTDTQYF.

This clonotype was observed at least ten times. The chain recombines TRBV21-1 with TRBJ2-1; TRBD1, the D gene given by the table, was not confirmed from the DNA. TRBV21-1 is a listed pseudogene. The CDR3 has 17 residues. The CDR3 loop is CASSRDHRVESYNEQFF. CDR3 bases: TGTGCCAGCAGCCGAGATCACAGGGTAGAGTCCTACAATGAGCAGTTCTTC.

This clonotype was seen repeatedly, ten times or more. The rearrangement links TRBV6-1 to TRBJ2-1, with D unclear. V shed 2 bases and J shed 9 bases, with 5 bases lying between them. From germline, CDR1 is MNHNS and CDR2 SASEGT. The CDR3 consists of 11 residues. CDR3: CASSESGEQFF. CDR3 nucleotides: TGTGCCAGCAGTGAATCGGGTGAGCAGTTCTTC.

The CDR3 coding sequence is TGCAGTGCTGTCCGGGGGGGAGGACAAGAGACCCAGTACTTC. It translates to CSAVRGGGQETQYF. V is TRBV20-1 and J is TRBJ2-5, with 8 bases that match TRBD2. The CDR3 contains 14 residues. The V and J ends lost 5 bases and 2 bases, in that order; junction bases with no gene match: 7. Germline V lookup: CDR1 DFQATT, CDR2 SNEGSKA (reference sequence).

The chain employs TRBV5-1 and TRBJ2-6; the D gene is possibly TRBD1 (5 bases). Trimming cost V 6 bases and J 0 bases, with 10 bases left between them. Germline V gene lookup returns CDR1 SGHRS and CDR2 YFSETQ. The CDR3 runs 15 residues. The CDR3 spells CASKTDSSGANVLTF. CDR3 nucleotide sequence: TGCGCCAGCAAAACCGACAGCTCTGGGGCCAACGTCCTGACTTTC.

The chain uses TRBV18 and TRBJ1-1; weak D call: TRBD1 (5 bases). The CDR3 covers 15 residues. Trimming left V 1 base short and J 0 bases short, with 9 bases between. CDR1 is KGHSH and CDR2 is LQKENI in the germline V gene. CDR3 amino acids: CASSPLEGLNTEAFF. The CDR3 nucleotides are TGTGCCAGCTCACCACTCGAGGGGTTGAACACTGAAGCTTTCTTT.

This clonotype has at least ten counts. The chain joins TRBV7-3 to TRBJ2-2; D is unresolved. The germline CDR1 and CDR2 sequences are SGHTA and FQGTGA. CDR3 length: 14 amino acids. V lost 3 bases, J lost 4 bases, and 9 bases lay in between. CDR3 DNA: TGTGCCAGCAGCTTCCTCCCCCGCACCGGGGAGCTGTTTTTT. Amino acids: CASSFLPRTGELFF.

The chain uses TRBV5-6 and TRBJ1-2, with D maybe TRBD1 (6 bases). V was trimmed by 2 bases and J by 5 bases, leaving 13 bases between them. Germline assignment: CDR1 SGHDT and CDR2 YYEEEE. The CDR3 covers 14 residues. This CDR3 is CASSFGRTAYGYTF. CDR3 bases: TGTGCCAGCAGCTTCGGTAGGACAGCTTATGGCTACACCTTC.

The chain is built from TRBV5-4 and TRBJ2-3, with D possibly being TRBD1 (5 bases). The CDR3 covers 14 residues. Germline lookup yields CDR1 SGHNT and CDR2 YYREEE (reference sequence). The V end was cut by 2 bases, the J end by 2 bases, with 9 bases between. CDR3 sequence: CASSLGVTTDTQYF. The CDR3 DNA follows: TGTGCCAGCAGCTTAGGGGTCACCACAGATACGCAGTATTTT.

This chain joins TRBV7-3 and TRBJ2-3; 8 bases map to TRBD1. The length of the CDR3 is 14 residues. Germline V CDR1 and CDR2: SGHTA, FQGTGA. J gave up 5 bases and V 10 bases, and 11 bases lay outside the gene matches. In DNA, the CDR3 is TGTGCCACTTCGTGGGCAGGGGGCATAGATACGCAGTATTTT. Residues: CATSWAGGIDTQYF.

This clonotype was picked up a small number of times. The chain joins TRBV7-3 to TRBJ1-1; TRBD1 is a possible D gene (6 bases). V lost 4 bases, J lost 7 bases, and 16 bases lay in between. Germline V CDR1 and CDR2: SGHTA, FQGTGA. The CDR3 has 14 residues. CDR3 in amino acids: CASSSDPQGLEAFF. CDR3 nucleotide sequence: TGTGCCAGCAGCTCGGACCCACAGGGACTTGAAGCTTTCTTT.

This clonotype was observed a few times. The chain has TRBV7-2 and TRBJ2-1; D perhaps matches TRBD2 (5 bases). Germline values: CDR1 SGHTA, CDR2 FQGNSA. The CDR3 consists of 14 residues. V was clipped by 2 bases and J by 3 bases, with 8 bases between them. The CDR3 here is CASSLTRIYNEQFF. In nucleotides, the CDR3 is TGTGCCAGCAGCTTAACTAGGATCTACAATGAGCAGTTCTTC.

This clonotype was counted a few times. This chain links TRBV29-1 with TRBJ2-1; TRBD1 matches at 11 bases. V lost 7 bases and J lost 4; bases outside the gene matches: 6. CDR1 SQVTM and CDR2 ANQGSEA come from the germline V gene. This CDR3 spans 14 amino acids. The CDR3 is CSAGGTGGYNEQFF. DNA of the CDR3: TGCAGCGCGGGTGGGACAGGGGGTTACAATGAGCAGTTCTTC.

In its sample, this clonotype was seen a few times. V gene TRBV28 combines with J gene TRBJ2-5; 7 nucleotides align to TRBD2. Germline V gene lookup returns CDR1 MDHEN and CDR2 SYDVKM. V shed 7 bases, J shed 7 bases, and the junction held 12 bases outside the gene matches. The CDR3 length is 14 residues. The CDR3 region is CASNIWGGRMTQYF. The CDR3 DNA reads as TGTGCCAGCAACATCTGGGGAGGGCGGATGACCCAGTACTTC.

The chain uses TRBV20-1 and TRBJ2-3; weak D call: TRBD2 (6 bases). This CDR3 region has 18 residues. Germline V gene data show CDR1 as DFQATT and CDR2 as SNEGSKA (reference sequence). Trimming removed 1 base at V and 0 bases at J, with 20 bases between. As DNA, the CDR3 is TGCAGTGCTAGAGTCCTACCGGGACTCCCCTCGAGCACAGATACGCAGTATTTT. Encoded protein: CSARVLPGLPSSTDTQYF.

This clonotype was counted only a few times. The J gene is TRBJ1-5, the V gene TRBV4-3, with D hard to call. Per germline, CDR1 LGHNA and CDR2 YSLEER. The CDR3 loop spans 13 amino acids. V gave up 4 bases and J gave up 5 bases, with 9 bases separating them. Here the CDR3 reads CASSRLIYQPQHF. The CDR3 DNA is TGCGCCAGCAGCCGTCTCATTTATCAGCCCCAGCATTTT.

This chain uses TRBV21-1 with TRBJ1-2; TRBD1 reflects the table's D call only, with no check against the DNA. TRBV21-1 is designated a pseudogene. This CDR3 has 14 residues. DNA for the CDR3: TGTGCCAGCAGCAAAGTTGACAGGGTCTATGGCTACACCTTC. This gives the protein CASSKVDRVYGYTF.

The table lists this clonotype with a few counts. The chain is built from TRBV12-3 or TRBV12-4 and TRBJ1-2; 9 positions match TRBD1. This CDR3 has 14 residues. With V trimmed by 6 bases and J by 2 bases, 4 bases remained unmatched. CDR3 coding DNA: TGTGCCAGCAGCTCACAGGGGGCGAACTATGGCTACACCTTC. This sequence encodes CASSSQGANYGYTF.

Only a few counts were recorded for this clonotype. The rearrangement joins TRBV11-3 to TRBJ2-5, with unresolved D. CDR3 length: 13 amino acids. Germline V gene data show CDR1 as SGHNT and CDR2 as YENEEA. Trimming left V 2 bases short and J 5 bases short, with 9 bases between. The CDR3 spells CASSLTLEETQYF. The DNA of the CDR3 is TGTGCCAGCAGCTTAACCCTTGAGGAGACCCAGTACTTC.

Many counts were recorded for this clonotype. The gene calls are TRBV6-6 and TRBJ2-1; D is ambiguous. CDR1 is MNHNY, CDR2 SVGAGI, per germline (reference sequence). CDR3 length: 12 residues. The V end lost 5 bases, the J end lost 12 bases, and 14 bases lay between the germline ends. The CDR3 here is CASSQDQTGQFF. CDR3 coding DNA: TGTGCCAGCAGTCAAGACCAAACGGGGCAGTTCTTC.

This clonotype was seen at least ten times. The V call is TRBV20-1, the J call TRBJ2-2; either TRBD1 or TRBD2 may fit D (5 bases each). Germline CDR1 reads DFQATT; CDR2 reads SNEGSKA (reference sequence). This CDR3 region has 14 residues. Trimming took off 1 base at V and 8 bases at J, with 14 bases between the two ends. Here the CDR3 reads CSARAGTLVGELFF. The DNA of the CDR3 is TGCAGTGCTAGAGCCGGGACCCTAGTTGGGGAGCTGTTTTTT.

The gene calls are TRBV12-3 or TRBV12-4 and TRBJ1-4, with D perhaps TRBD1 (5 bases). CDR3 size: 13 residues. Between the trimmed V and J ends, which lost 4 bases and 10 bases, there was a span of 13 bases. This chain's CDR3 is CASSSDSSGKLFF. The CDR3 coding sequence is TGTGCCAGCAGTTCCGACAGTTCGGGAAAACTGTTTTTT.

V gene TRBV12-3 or TRBV12-4 combines with J gene TRBJ2-7; TRBD2 matches 10 bases. This CDR3 spans 16 amino acids. J was trimmed by 0 bases and V by 5 bases; bases with no gene match: 7. CDR3 bases: TGTGCCAGCAGTAAAATGGGACTAGCGTCCTCCTACGAGCAGTACTTC. Protein: CASSKMGLASSYEQYF.

This clonotype was counted between two and nine times. The chain combines TRBV9 with TRBJ1-6, with D possibly being TRBD1 (5 bases). The CDR3 sequence is 17 residues long. Germline V CDR1 and CDR2: SGDLS, YYNGEE. Deletions cut 0 bases from V and 13 bases from J, with 23 bases between. CDR3 sequence: CASSVDGRGGPQGPLHF. CDR3 nucleotide sequence: TGTGCCAGCAGCGTAGACGGAAGGGGTGGACCACAAGGTCCCCTCCACTTT.

A note on this clonotype: Germline is not matched at one junction end, which may reflect a read error. V is TRBV2 and J is TRBJ1-2; TRBD1 might be the D (5 bases). The CDR3 loop spans 11 amino acids. CDR1 and CDR2 from the germline V gene are SNHLY and FYNNEI. CDR3 nucleotide sequence: TGTGCCAGCAGTTCGACAGCCTATAATCTCTTC. As protein: CASSSTAYNLF.